This T cell receptor (beta chain) was retrieved from a study of OX40 agonist ivuxolimab in advanced cancers. Study-wide findings and caveats: Antigen specificity remained undetermined for the expanded peripheral T cells. Several nonresponders also turned out to have low normalized T-cell clonal expansion. More expanded clones were seen, on average, in CD8+ T cells than in CD4+.

The CDR3 contains 16 residues. The V segment lost 5 bases and the J segment 5 bases; nucleotides outside the gene matches: 11. Germline V gives CDR1 MNHEY, CDR2 SMNVEV (reference sequence). This clone was picked up a small number of times. Its target is not known. TCRdb keeps only in-frame clones here, not all; method: immunoSEQ multiplex PCR. The sample lists under 70,000 clones, approximately 92% seen once, with around 6% in the top ten. Sampling of blood occurred at baseline, cycle 4 day 1, and cycle 7 day 1. Here the sequenced sample was CD4+ or CD8+ T cells sorted from blood, taken in a trial of the OX40 agonist ivuxolimab. The chain uses TRBV27 and TRBJ2-7, with 11 bases fitting TRBD2. The TCR originated in an adult with an advanced solid tumor such as melanoma, head and neck, liver or kidney cancer. The DNA of the CDR3 is TGTGCCAGCAGTCTATTTGGGACTAGCGGTCCGGACGAGCAGTACTTC. It yields the protein CASSLFGTSGPDEQYF.